The 16 T cell receptor beta chains below come from one sample, sequenced in a study of OX40 agonist ivuxolimab in advanced cancers. Repertoires were generated with immunoSEQ multiplex PCR, while TCRdb's copy carries only in-frame clones and drops some. Of 70,000 to 95,000 clones listed, about 91% are singletons. Sequencing used CD4+ or CD8+ T cells sorted from blood, obtained in a trial of the OX40 agonist ivuxolimab. These receptors all stem from an adult with an advanced solid tumor such as melanoma, head and neck, liver or kidney cancer.

The chain joins TRBV6-5 to TRBJ2-5; TRBD1 is a possible D gene (6 bases). The last part of the DNA fits TRBJ2-7 better; the J call may be wrong. CDR1 is MNHEY and CDR2 is SVGAGI in the germline V gene. This CDR3 is 14 amino acids long. CDR3 sequence (DNA): TGTGCCAGCACCCCAAACAGGGAATGGGGCGAGCAGTACTTC. Protein product: CASTPNREWGEQYF.

The chain combines TRBV6-1 with TRBJ1-2, with 8 positions matching TRBD1. CDR3 length: 18 amino acids. Germline CDR1 reads MNHNS; CDR2 reads SASEGT. V trimming: 4 bases; J trimming: 3 bases; junction bases outside the gene matches: 16. The CDR3 sequence is CASSAKQGGGPWDYGYTF. The CDR3 DNA sequence: TGTGCCAGCAGTGCGAAACAGGGGGGAGGTCCTTGGGACTATGGCTACACCTTC.

V gene TRBV30 combines with J gene TRBJ1-3; 7 bases fit TRBD1. The V gene's germline CDR1 is GTSNPN and CDR2 SVGIG (reference sequence). The CDR3 is 15 amino acids. V dropped 0 bases and J dropped 0; count of bases not matched to a gene: 2. The CDR3 spells CAWSVSGGSGNTIYF. As DNA, the CDR3 is TGTGCCTGGAGTGTATCAGGGGGCTCTGGAAACACCATATATTTT.

The chain links TRBV2 to TRBJ1-1; maybe TRBD1 (5 bases). The CDR3 loop spans 13 amino acids. V was shortened by 7 bases and J by 3 bases, with 12 bases between the two germline ends. In germline, CDR1 is SNHLY, CDR2 FYNNEI. The CDR3 DNA sequence: TGTGCCAGCACCATGCAGGGATACACTGAAGCTTTCTTT. Protein: CASTMQGYTEAFF.

The V and J genes are TRBV19 and TRBJ2-3; D is perhaps TRBD1 or TRBD2 (5 bases each). Trimming pared 7 bases from V and 1 base from J, leaving 15 bases between. The CDR3 runs 15 residues. CDR1 and CDR2 (germline): LNHDA, SQIVND (reference sequence). Written as DNA, the CDR3 is TGTGCCAGTACCACCGGGGCGGAACGCACAGATACGCAGTATTTT. It codes for CASTTGAERTDTQYF.

The V gene is TRBV4-3, the J gene TRBJ2-7; 8 bases are shared with TRBD2. This CDR3 contains 14 residues. V lost 3 bases, J lost 3 bases, and 4 bases stayed unmatched. The germline V gene has CDR1 LGHNA and CDR2 YSLEER. CDR3 sequence reads: CASSQGTRYYEQYF. The CDR3 DNA follows: TGCGCCAGCAGCCAGGGGACTAGATACTACGAGCAGTACTTC.

J is TRBJ2-7 and V is TRBV7-2; no clear D. V was trimmed by 1 base and J by 4 bases, leaving 11 bases between them. Germline assignment: CDR1 SGHTA and CDR2 FQGNSA. This CDR3 comprises 14 residues. CDR3 DNA: TGTGCCAGCAGCTTAGGAGAGCTGGGGTACGAGCAGTACTTC. It translates to CASSLGELGYEQYF.

About this clone itself: Sequence at one end of the junction differs from germline and may be a read error. Other DNA sequences within the sample encode an identical CDR3. The rearrangement uses TRBV7-9 and TRBJ2-6, with 10 bases fitting TRBD2. The CDR3 length is 17 residues. CDR1 and CDR2 (germline): SEHNR, FQNEAQ (reference sequence). CDR3 region: CASSLELAGAGANVLTF. CDR3 coding DNA: TGTGCCAGCAGCTTAGAGCTAGCGGGAGCTGGGGCCAACGTCCTGACCTTC.

This rearrangement joins TRBV7-8 to TRBJ1-4; D gene ambiguous. The CDR3 length is 13 residues. CDR1 is SGHVS and CDR2 is FQNEAQ in the germline V gene. The V and J ends lost 0 bases and 7 bases respectively, with 6 bases between them. The CDR3 sequence: CASSLALVEKLFF. The CDR3 DNA reads TGTGCCAGCAGCTTAGCGCTGGTTGAAAAACTGTTTTTT.

The rearrangement uses TRBV6-6 and TRBJ1-3; no clear D. Germline assignment: CDR1 MNHNY and CDR2 SVGAGI (reference sequence). Deletions cut 6 bases from V and 0 bases from J, with 12 bases between. This CDR3 has 15 amino acids. The CDR3 loop is CASRQGISSGNTIYF. The CDR3 coding sequence is TGTGCCAGCAGACAAGGGATAAGCTCTGGAAACACCATATATTTT.

V gene TRBV6-4 combines with J gene TRBJ2-3, with D unresolved. Trimming took 6 bases from V and 3 from J, leaving 10 bases between them. There are 13 residues in the CDR3. The germline V gene encodes CDR1 MRHNA and CDR2 SNTAGT. The CDR3: CASRSSGTDTQYF. The CDR3 DNA is TGTGCCAGCAGAAGCTCCGGGACAGATACGCAGTATTTT.

The chain joins TRBV19 to TRBJ2-3; possibly TRBD1 or TRBD2 for D (5 bases each). The CDR3 has 16 amino acids. Germline values: CDR1 LNHDA, CDR2 SQIVND (reference sequence). V shed 3 bases and J shed 0 bases, with 13 bases lying between them. CDR3 region: CASSMGRKTSTDTQYF. DNA of the CDR3: TGTGCCAGTAGTATGGGACGAAAAACTAGCACAGATACGCAGTATTTT.

The CDR3: CASSRVRDSPLHF. Written as DNA, the CDR3 is TGTGCCAGCAGCAGAGTCCGGGATTCACCCCTCCACTTT. The chain uses TRBV5-8 and TRBJ1-6; no clear D. Germline CDR1 is SGHTS and CDR2 is YDEGEE. The V and J ends lost 4 bases and 8 bases respectively, with 10 bases between them. The CDR3 consists of 13 residues.

The CDR3 DNA reads as TGTGCCAGCAGCCAAGGGACAGTCTGGTCGGGCGAGCAGTACTTC. Protein: CASSQGTVWSGEQYF. The chain carries TRBV14 and TRBJ2-7; D possibly corresponds to TRBD1 (6 bases). The CDR3 runs to 15 residues. Germline V gene sequence: CDR1 SGHDN, CDR2 FVKESK. Trimming shortened V by 1 base and J by 6 bases, and 16 bases separated the two germline ends.

The genes are TRBV7-2 and TRBJ1-2; D is perhaps TRBD1 (5 bases). V lost 0 bases to trimming and J lost 4 bases, with 6 bases between them. CDR1 and CDR2 from the germline V gene are SGHTA and FQGNSA. The CDR3 contains 13 residues. CDR3 region: CASSLAGTYGYTF. CDR3 DNA: TGTGCCAGCAGCTTAGCAGGGACCTATGGCTACACCTTC. Variable domain in full (rest from reference TRBV7-2 and TRBJ1-2): GAGVSQSPSNKVTEKGKDVELRCDPISGHTALYWYRQSLGQGLEFLIYFQGNSAPDKSGLPSDRFSAERTGGSVSTLTIQRTQQEDSAVYLCASSLAGTYGYTFGSGTRLTVV.

The rearrangement joins TRBV5-1 to TRBJ2-3; 8 nucleotides match TRBD1. The germline V gene has CDR1 SGHRS and CDR2 YFSETQ. V lost 3 bases, J lost 1 base, and 4 bases stayed unmatched. CDR3 length: 15 residues. CDR3 residues: CASSWNRGGTDTQYF. CDR3 DNA: TGCGCCAGCAGCTGGAACAGGGGGGGCACAGATACGCAGTATTTT.